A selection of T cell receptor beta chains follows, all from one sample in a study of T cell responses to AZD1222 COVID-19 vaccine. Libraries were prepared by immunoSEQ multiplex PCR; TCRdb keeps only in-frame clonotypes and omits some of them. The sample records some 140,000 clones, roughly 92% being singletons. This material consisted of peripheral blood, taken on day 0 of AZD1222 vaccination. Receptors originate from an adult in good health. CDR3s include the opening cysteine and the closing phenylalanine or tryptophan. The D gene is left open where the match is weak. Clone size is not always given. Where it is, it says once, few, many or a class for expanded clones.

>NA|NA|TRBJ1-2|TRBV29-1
CSVSRTAGYGYTF
TGCAGCGTTTCACGGACAGCTGGCTATGGCTACACCTTC
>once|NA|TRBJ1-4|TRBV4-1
CASSQDKGVATNEKLFF
TGCGCCAGCAGCCAAGATAAGGGGGTTGCAACTAATGAAAAACTGTTTTTT
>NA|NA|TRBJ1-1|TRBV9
CASSVFGGANTEAFF
TGTGCCAGCAGCGTCTTCGGGGGCGCGAATACTGAAGCTTTCTTT
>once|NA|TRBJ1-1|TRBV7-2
CASSLTAMNTEAFF
TGTGCCAGCAGCTTAACGGCCATGAACACTGAAGCTTTCTTT
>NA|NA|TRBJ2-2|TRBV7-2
CASTAAVNTGELFF
TGTGCCAGCACGGCGGCGGTGAACACCGGGGAGCTGTTTTTT
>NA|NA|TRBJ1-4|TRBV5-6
CASSFGTWTNEKLFF
TGTGCCAGCAGCTTCGGGACCTGGACTAATGAAAAACTGTTTTTT
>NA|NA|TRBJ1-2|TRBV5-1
CASRRDLAGKGYTF
TGCGCCAGCCGCCGGGACTTGGCCGGGAAAGGCTACACCTTC
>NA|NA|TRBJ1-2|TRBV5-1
CASSLEGREWYGYTF
TGCGCCAGCAGCTTGGAGGGCAGGGAGTGGTATGGCTACACCTTC
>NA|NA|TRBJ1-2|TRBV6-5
CASSYSNRANYGYTF
TGTGCCAGCAGTTACTCGAACAGAGCTAACTATGGCTACACCTTC
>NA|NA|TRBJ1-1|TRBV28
CASSFLPTGGTEAFF
TGTGCCAGCAGTTTCCTACCCACGGGGGGCACTGAAGCTTTCTTT
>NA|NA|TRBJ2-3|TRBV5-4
CASRDRGGSTDTQYF
TGTGCCAGCAGGGACCGGGGCGGTAGCACAGATACGCAGTATTTT
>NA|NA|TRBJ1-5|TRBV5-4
CASSLDSNQPQHF
TGTGCCAGCAGCTTGGACAGCAATCAGCCCCAGCATTTT
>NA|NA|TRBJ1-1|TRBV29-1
CSVVLETEAFF
TGCAGCGTTGTCTTGGAAACTGAAGCTTTCTTT
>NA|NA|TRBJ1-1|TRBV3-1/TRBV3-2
CASSPLGPNTEAFF
TGTGCCAGCAGCCCTTTGGGGCCGAACACTGAAGCTTTCTTT
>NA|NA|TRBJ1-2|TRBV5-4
CASSFGGSYGYTF
TGTGCCAGCAGCTTCGGGGGGAGTTATGGCTACACCTTC
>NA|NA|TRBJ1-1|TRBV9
CASSVAGENTEAFF
TGTGCCAGCAGCGTAGCGGGGGAGAACACTGAAGCTTTCTTT
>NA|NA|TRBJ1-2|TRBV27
CASTYRGGEMYGYTF
TGTGCCAGCACCTATAGGGGGGGGGAAATGTATGGCTACACCTTC
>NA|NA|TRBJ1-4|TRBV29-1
CSVAPGYTNEKLFF
TGCAGCGTGGCCCCTGGGTACACTAATGAAAAACTGTTTTTT
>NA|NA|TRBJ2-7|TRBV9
CASSVRPSYEQYF
TGTGCCAGCAGCGTACGCCCGAGCTACGAGCAGTACTTC
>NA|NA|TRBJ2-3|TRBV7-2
CASSLAAATQGTQYF
TGTGCCAGCAGCTTAGCGGCCGCGACCCAAGGGACGCAGTATTTT
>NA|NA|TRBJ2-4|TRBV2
CASSEATGPGLNIQYF
TGTGCCAGCAGTGAAGCGACTGGACCGGGTCTTAACATTCAGTACTTC
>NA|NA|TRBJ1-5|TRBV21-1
CASSKVGLCNQPQHF
TGTGCCAGCAGCAAAGTAGGGTTGTGCAATCAGCCCCAGCATTTT
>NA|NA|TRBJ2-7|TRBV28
CASGGAYSYEQYF
TGTGCCAGCGGGGGGGCATACTCCTACGAGCAGTACTTC
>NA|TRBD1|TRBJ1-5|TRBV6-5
CASTRTGTASGWHF
TGTGCCAGCACCCGGACCGGGACAGCCAGCGGTTGGCATTTT
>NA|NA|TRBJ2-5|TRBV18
CASSPPGQETQYF
TGTGCCAGCTCACCACCGGGTCAAGAGACCCAGTACTTC
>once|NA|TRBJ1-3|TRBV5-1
CASSLATGTGNTIYF
TGCGCCAGCAGCTTGGCGACAGGAACTGGAAACACCATATATTTT
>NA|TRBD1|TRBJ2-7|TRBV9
CASSAGTERYEQYF
TGTGCCAGCAGCGCCGGGACAGAAAGGTACGAGCAGTACTTC
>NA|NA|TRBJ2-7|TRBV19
CASSTTVSTYEQYF
TGTGCCAGTAGCACGACAGTCTCAACCTACGAGCAGTACTTC
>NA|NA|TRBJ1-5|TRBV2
CASRAGQDGQPQHF
TGTGCCAGCAGGGCAGGACAAGACGGGCAGCCCCAGCATTTT
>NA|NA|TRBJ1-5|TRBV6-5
CASRPISNQPQHF
TGTGCCAGCAGGCCAATTAGCAATCAGCCCCAGCATTTT
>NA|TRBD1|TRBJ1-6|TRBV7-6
CASSPGTGEQSPLHF
TGTGCCAGCAGCCCCGGGACAGGGGAACAATCACCCCTCCACTTT
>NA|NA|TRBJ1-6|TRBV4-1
CASSLSSGHNNSPLHF
TGCGCCAGCAGCCTTTCTTCGGGACACAATAATTCACCCCTCCACTTT
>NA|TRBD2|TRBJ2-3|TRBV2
CASSLGLAGGGPDTQYF
TGTGCCAGCAGTTTAGGACTAGCGGGGGGGGGACCAGATACGCAGTATTTT
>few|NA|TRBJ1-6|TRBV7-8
CASSFEGPDYNSPLHF
TGTGCCAGCAGCTTCGAGGGACCCGACTATAATTCACCCCTCCACTTT
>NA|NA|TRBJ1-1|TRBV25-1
CASSEYQEGTEAFF
TGTGCCAGCAGTGAGTACCAGGAGGGCACTGAAGCTTTCTTT
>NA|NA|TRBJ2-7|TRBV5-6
CASSSPGTASSYEQYF
TGTGCCAGCAGCTCCCCCGGGACTGCAAGCTCCTACGAGCAGTACTTC
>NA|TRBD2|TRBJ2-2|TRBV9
CASSVGTSGGASELFF
TGTGCCAGCAGCGTAGGGACTAGCGGGGGCGCCTCGGAGCTGTTTTTT
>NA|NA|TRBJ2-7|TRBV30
CAWSVALFSEQYF
TGTGCCTGGAGTGTCGCACTCTTCTCGGAGCAGTACTTC
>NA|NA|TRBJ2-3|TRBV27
CASSSLARNTQYF
TGTGCCAGCAGCTCACTAGCCCGAAATACGCAGTATTTT
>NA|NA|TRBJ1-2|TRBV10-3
CAISAGYGYTF
TGTGCCATCAGTGCGGGCTATGGCTACACCTTC
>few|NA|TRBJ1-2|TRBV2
CASRLLGGQRGYTF
TGTGCCAGCAGGCTCCTGGGGGGCCAGCGAGGCTACACCTTC
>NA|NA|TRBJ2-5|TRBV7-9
CASSLEGWETQYF
TGTGCCAGCAGCTTAGAGGGGTGGGAGACCCAGTACTTC
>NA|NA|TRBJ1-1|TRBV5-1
CASSLESGPNTEAFF
TGCGCCAGCAGCTTGGAGTCAGGACCAAACACTGAAGCTTTCTTT
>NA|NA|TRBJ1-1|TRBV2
CASSRGGADAEAFF
TGTGCCAGCAGCCGTGGAGGGGCAGATGCTGAAGCTTTCTTT
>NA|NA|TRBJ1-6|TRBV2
CASNGYNSPLHF
TGTGCCAGCAATGGGTATAATTCACCCCTCCACTTT
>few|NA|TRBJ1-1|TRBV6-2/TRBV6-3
CASSLRENTEAFF
TGTGCCAGCAGTTTACGGGAGAACACTGAAGCTTTCTTT
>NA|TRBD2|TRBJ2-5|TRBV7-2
CASSLDSGGNQETQYF
TGTGCCAGCAGCTTAGATAGCGGGGGAAACCAAGAGACCCAGTACTTC
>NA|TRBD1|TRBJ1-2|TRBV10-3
CATEDRVVGYTF
TGTGCCACCGAAGACAGGGTGGTAGGCTACACCTTC
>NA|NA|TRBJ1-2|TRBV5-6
CASSPGPAYGYTF
TGTGCCAGCAGCCCGGGGCCCGCATATGGCTACACCTTC
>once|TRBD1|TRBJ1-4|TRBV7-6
CASTEDRGNEKLFF
TGTGCCAGCACCGAGGACAGGGGAAATGAAAAACTGTTTTTT
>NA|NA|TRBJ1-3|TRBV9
CASNQSPETGNTIYF
TGTGCCAGCAATCAGTCCCCTGAGACTGGAAACACCATATATTTT
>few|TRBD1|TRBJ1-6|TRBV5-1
CASSRDPGQGYSPLHF
TGCGCCAGCAGTCGTGACCCGGGACAGGGATACTCACCCCTCCACTTT
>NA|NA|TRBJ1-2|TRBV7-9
CASSLNENDGYTF
TGTGCCAGCAGCTTAAACGAGAACGATGGCTACACCTTC